The 12 T cell receptor beta chains presented below share a single source sample, sequenced in a study of blood T cell repertoires in COVID-19. The assay was immunoSEQ multiplex PCR, and TCRdb's table has in-frame clones only and misses some. The profile shows 55,000 to 90,000 clones, roughly 86% of them singletons. The sequencing input was peripheral blood. Receptor source: a woman aged 60-70 years with acute or convalescent COVID-19.

This sequence joins TRBV13 and TRBJ1-2; 9 nucleotides align to TRBD1. Germline CDR1 is PRHDT and CDR2 is FYEKMQ (reference sequence). This CDR3 has 15 residues. V dropped 8 bases and J dropped 3; count of bases not matched to a gene: 10. DNA of the CDR3: TGTGCCAGCTTCAGCTCGGGACAGGGTGACTATGGCTACACCTTC. This translates into CASFSSGQGDYGYTF.

This sequence joins TRBV28 and TRBJ2-5, with 7 nucleotides matching TRBD2. The length of the CDR3 is 15 residues. V dropped 4 bases and J dropped 3; count of bases not matched to a gene: 8. Looked up from germline, CDR1 is MDHEN and CDR2 is SYDVKM. The CDR3 protein is CASSSPGGMEETQYF. The CDR3 region has the DNA TGTGCCAGCAGTTCGCCGGGGGGTATGGAAGAGACCCAGTACTTC.

The chain joins TRBV5-1 to TRBJ2-7, with 9 bases fitting TRBD2. With V trimmed by 3 bases and J by 6 bases, 7 bases remained unmatched. The CDR3 has 14 amino acids. Germline lookup yields CDR1 SGHRS and CDR2 YFSETQ. The CDR3 nucleotides read TGCGCCAGCAGCTCTAGCGGGGACTCCCTCGAGCAGTACTTC. Translated, it gives CASSSSGDSLEQYF.

This clone was counted between two and nine times. This chain connects TRBV5-1 to TRBJ2-1; 9 bases match TRBD1. Germline lookup yields CDR1 SGHRS and CDR2 YFSETQ. The trim removed 4 bases at V and 8 bases at J, leaving 13 bases unmatched. The CDR3 runs 16 residues. CDR3 sequence: CASSLISGTGLDEQFF. CDR3 DNA: TGCGCCAGCAGCCTGATCTCCGGGACAGGGTTGGATGAGCAGTTCTTC.

The genes are TRBV5-4 and TRBJ2-7, with a weak D call TRBD2 (6 bases). The CDR3 totals 12 residues. In germline, CDR1 is SGHNT, CDR2 YYREEE (reference sequence). Trimming stripped 2 bases from V and 6 bases from J, with 9 bases between. CDR3 residues: CASSLIGGEQYF. The CDR3 DNA follows: TGTGCCAGCAGCTTAATCGGGGGCGAGCAGTACTTC.

The V gene is TRBV19, the J gene TRBJ1-6; D is unclear. The ends were cut back, 10 bases at V and 10 bases at J, with 23 bases in the middle. This CDR3 spans 15 amino acids. Germline V gives CDR1 LNHDA, CDR2 SQIVND (reference sequence). The CDR3 nucleotides read TGTGCCACCAGCGGTCGGGAATTTCGCGCCTCACCCCTCCACTTT. It is translated as CATSGREFRASPLHF.

The J gene is TRBJ2-1, the V gene TRBV25-1; no clear D. The V gene's germline CDR1 is MGHDK and CDR2 SYGVNS. This CDR3 spans 14 amino acids. V lost 1 base and J lost 3, with 7 bases in between. CDR3 region: CASSESGDYNEQFF. DNA of the CDR3: TGTGCCAGCAGTGAATCTGGAGACTACAATGAGCAGTTCTTC.

The rearrangement uses TRBV7-8 and TRBJ2-7; 7 bases are a match to TRBD1. This CDR3 contains 14 residues. Germline V gives CDR1 SGHVS, CDR2 FQNEAQ. V was pared by 10 bases and J by 2 bases, with 11 bases of the junction left unmatched. In DNA, the CDR3 is TGTGCCACCGAGACGGACAGGACACCCTACGAGCAGTACTTC. It translates to CATETDRTPYEQYF. The variable domain in full, completed from reference TRBV7-8 and TRBJ2-7, reads GAGVSQSPRYKVAKRGQDVALRCDPISGHVSLFWYQQALGQGPEFLTYFQNEAQLDKSGLPSDRFFAERPEGSVSTLKIQRTQQEDSAVYLCATETDRTPYEQYFGPGTRLTVT.

This clone was observed a few times. The V call is TRBV9, the J call TRBJ2-3, with 7 bases matching TRBD1. J lost 1 base, V lost 1 base, and 3 bases had no gene match. CDR3 size: 15 residues. CDR1 and CDR2 from the germline V gene are SGDLS and YYNGEE. CDR3 coding DNA: TGTGCCAGCAGCGTAACAGGGGTAGGCACAGATACGCAGTATTTT. Amino acids: CASSVTGVGTDTQYF.

The chain employs TRBV19 and TRBJ1-1, with D uncertain. Germline V lookup: CDR1 LNHDA, CDR2 SQIVND (reference sequence). CDR3 length: 13 amino acids. Trimming took 9 bases from V and 1 from J, leaving 12 bases between them. For the CDR3, the DNA is TGTGCCAGCCTCAACGCAGGGAACACTGAAGCTTTCTTT. It codes for CASLNAGNTEAFF.

The chain recombines TRBV1 with TRBJ2-1; the table's D call, TRBD2, was not checked against the DNA. TRBV1 is a pseudogene. The CDR3 sequence is 15 residues long. The DNA of the CDR3 is TGCACCAGCAGCCAGTCTAGCGGGGGCTACAATGAGCAGTTCTTC. Amino acids: CTSSQSSGGYNEQFF.

This chain joins TRBV28 and TRBJ1-5, with D possibly matching TRBD1 (5 bases). Germline V gives CDR1 MDHEN, CDR2 SYDVKM. V was cut by 2 bases and J by 2 bases, with 7 bases left in between. The CDR3 runs 14 residues. This CDR3 reads CASSLGAGNQPQHF. CDR3 DNA sequence: TGTGCCAGCAGTTTAGGGGCGGGCAATCAGCCCCAGCATTTT.